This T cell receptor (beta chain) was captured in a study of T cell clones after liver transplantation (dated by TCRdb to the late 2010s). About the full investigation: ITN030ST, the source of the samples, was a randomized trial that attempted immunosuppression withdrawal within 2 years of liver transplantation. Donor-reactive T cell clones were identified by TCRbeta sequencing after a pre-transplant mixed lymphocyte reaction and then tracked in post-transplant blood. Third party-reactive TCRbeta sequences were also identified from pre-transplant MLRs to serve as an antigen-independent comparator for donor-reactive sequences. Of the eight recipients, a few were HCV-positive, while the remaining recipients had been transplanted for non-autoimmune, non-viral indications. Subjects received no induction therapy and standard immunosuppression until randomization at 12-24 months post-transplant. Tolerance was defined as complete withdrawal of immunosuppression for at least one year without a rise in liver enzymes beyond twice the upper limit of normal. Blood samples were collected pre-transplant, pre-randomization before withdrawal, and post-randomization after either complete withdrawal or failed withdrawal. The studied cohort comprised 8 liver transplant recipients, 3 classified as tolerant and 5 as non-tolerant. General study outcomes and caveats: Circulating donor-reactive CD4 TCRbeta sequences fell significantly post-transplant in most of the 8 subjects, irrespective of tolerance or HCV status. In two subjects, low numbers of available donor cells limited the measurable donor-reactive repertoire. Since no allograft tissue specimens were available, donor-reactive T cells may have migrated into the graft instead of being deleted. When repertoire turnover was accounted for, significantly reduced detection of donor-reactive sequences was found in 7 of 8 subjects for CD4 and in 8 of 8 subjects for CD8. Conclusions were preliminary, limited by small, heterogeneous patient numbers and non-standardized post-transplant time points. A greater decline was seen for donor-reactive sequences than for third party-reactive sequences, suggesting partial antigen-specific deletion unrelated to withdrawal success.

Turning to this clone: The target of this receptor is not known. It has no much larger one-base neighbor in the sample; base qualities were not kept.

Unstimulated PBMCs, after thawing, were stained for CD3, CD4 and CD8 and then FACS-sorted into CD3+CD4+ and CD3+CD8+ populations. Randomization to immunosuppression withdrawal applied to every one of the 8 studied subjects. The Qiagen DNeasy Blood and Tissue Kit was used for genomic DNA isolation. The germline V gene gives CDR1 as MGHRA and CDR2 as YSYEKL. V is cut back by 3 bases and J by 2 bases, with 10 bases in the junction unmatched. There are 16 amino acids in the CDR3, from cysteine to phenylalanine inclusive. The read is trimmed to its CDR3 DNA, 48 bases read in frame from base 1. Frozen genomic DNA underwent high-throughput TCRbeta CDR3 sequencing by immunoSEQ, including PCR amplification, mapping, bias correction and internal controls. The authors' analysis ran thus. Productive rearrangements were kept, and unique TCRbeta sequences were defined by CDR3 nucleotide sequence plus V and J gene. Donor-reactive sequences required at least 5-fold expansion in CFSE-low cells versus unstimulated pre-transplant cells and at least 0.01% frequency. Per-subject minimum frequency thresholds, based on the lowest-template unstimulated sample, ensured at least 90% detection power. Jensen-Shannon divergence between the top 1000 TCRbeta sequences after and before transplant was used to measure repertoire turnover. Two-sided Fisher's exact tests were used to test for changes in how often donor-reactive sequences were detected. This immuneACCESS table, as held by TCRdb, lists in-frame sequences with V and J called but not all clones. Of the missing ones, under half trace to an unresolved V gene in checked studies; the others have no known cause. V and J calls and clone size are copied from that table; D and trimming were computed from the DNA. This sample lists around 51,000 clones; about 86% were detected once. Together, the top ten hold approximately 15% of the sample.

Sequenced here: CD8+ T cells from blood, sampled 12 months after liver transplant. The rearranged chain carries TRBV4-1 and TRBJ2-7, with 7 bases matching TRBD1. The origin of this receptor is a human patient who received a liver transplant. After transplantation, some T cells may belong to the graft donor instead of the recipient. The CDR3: CASSHSRDSNTYEQYF. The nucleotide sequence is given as TGCGCCAGCAGCCATTCTCGGGACAGCAACACCTACGAGCAGTACTTC.